This TCR beta chain is from a study of cytomegalovirus exposure and HLA in healthy donors. Study-wide background: An early release of data contained approximately 85 million unique TCRs, which came from HLA-typed donors.

60 Vbeta and 13 Jbeta primers were used in PCR. Method: immunoSEQ multiplex PCR; TCRdb's copy keeps in-frame clones and lacks some. The data show under 200,000 clones, with 65% to 70% seen just once and approximately 4.5% held by the top ten. As for this clone: Its target is unknown.

Study-wide findings and caveats: There were 150 to 200 TCR beta chains listed as cytomegalovirus-associated. Across donors, presence/absence analyses took sequencing depth to be roughly uniform.

Sequencing was done on a sample of PBMCs. This receptor was identified in a woman aged 18-29 years in good health and CMV-seropositive.

The DNA for the CDR3 is TGTGCCAGCAGCTTAGCGGCAGGGACTGAAGCTTTCTTT. Its translation: CASSLAAGTEAFF. The chain employs TRBV7-8 and TRBJ1-1, with D perhaps TRBD1 (5 bases). The V gene lost 0 bases and the J gene lost 5 bases, with 7 bases spanning the gap. Germline-derived CDR1 and CDR2 are SGHVS and FQNEAQ. The CDR3 is 13 residues long. The complete variable domain, with remaining parts taken from reference TRBV7-8 and TRBJ1-1, reads GAGVSQSPRYKVAKRGQDVALRCDPISGHVSLFWYQQALGQGPEFLTYFQNEAQLDKSGLPSDRFFAERPEGSVSTLKIQRTQQEDSAVYLCASSLAAGTEAFFGQGTRLTVV.